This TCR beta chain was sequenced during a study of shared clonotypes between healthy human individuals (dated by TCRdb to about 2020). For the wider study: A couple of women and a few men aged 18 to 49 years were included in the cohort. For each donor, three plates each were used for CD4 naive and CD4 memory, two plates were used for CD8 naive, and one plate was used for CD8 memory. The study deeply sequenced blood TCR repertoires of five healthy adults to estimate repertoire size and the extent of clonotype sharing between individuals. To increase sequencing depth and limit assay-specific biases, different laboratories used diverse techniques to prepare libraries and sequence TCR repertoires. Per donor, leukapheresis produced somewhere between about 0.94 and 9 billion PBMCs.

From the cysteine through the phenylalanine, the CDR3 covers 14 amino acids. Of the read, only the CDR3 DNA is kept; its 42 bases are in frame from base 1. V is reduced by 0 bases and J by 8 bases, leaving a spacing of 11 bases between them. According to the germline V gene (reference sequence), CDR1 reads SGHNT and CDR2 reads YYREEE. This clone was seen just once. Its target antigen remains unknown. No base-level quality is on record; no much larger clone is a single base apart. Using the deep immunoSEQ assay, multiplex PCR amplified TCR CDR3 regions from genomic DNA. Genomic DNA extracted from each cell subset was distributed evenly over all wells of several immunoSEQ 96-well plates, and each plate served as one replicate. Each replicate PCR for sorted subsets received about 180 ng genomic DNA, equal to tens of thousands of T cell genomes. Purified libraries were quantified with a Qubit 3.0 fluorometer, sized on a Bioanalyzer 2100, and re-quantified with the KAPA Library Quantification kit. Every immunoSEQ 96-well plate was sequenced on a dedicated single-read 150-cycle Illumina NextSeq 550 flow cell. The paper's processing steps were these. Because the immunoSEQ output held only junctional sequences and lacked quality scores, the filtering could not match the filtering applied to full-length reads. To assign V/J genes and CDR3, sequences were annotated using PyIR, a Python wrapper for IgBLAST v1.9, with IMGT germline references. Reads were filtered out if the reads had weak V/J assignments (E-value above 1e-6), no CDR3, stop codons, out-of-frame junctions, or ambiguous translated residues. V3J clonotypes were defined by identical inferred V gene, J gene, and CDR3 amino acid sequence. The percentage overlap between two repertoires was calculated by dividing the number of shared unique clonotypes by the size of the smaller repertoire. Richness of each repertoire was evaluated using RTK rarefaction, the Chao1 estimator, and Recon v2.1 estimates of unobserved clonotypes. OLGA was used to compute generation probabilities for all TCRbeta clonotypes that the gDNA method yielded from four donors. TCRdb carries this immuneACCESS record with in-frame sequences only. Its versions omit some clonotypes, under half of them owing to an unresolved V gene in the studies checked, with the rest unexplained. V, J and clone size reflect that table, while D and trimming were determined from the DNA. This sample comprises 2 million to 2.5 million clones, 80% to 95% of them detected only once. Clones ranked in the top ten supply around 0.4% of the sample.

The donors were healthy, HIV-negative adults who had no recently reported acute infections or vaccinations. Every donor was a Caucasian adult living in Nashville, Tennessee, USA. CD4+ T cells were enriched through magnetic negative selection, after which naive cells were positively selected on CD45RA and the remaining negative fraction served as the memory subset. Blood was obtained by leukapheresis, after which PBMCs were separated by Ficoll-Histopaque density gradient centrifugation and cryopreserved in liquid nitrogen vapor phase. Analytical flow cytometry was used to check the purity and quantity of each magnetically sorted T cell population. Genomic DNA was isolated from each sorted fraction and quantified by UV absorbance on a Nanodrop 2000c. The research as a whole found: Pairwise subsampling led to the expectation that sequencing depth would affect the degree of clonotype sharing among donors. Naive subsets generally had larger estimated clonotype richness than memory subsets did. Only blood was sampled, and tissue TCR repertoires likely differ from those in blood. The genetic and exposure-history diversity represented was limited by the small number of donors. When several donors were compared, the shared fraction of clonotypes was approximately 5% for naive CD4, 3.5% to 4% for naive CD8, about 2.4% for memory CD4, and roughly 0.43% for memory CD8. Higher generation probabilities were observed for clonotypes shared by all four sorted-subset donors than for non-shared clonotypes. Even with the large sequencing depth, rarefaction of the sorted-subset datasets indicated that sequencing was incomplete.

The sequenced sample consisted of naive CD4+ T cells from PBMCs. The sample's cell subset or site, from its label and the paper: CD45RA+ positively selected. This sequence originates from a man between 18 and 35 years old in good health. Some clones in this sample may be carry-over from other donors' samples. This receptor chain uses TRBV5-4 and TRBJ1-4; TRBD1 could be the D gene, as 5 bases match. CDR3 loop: CASSLGAGREKLFF. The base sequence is TGTGCCAGCAGCTTGGGGGCAGGGCGCGAAAAACTGTTTTTT.